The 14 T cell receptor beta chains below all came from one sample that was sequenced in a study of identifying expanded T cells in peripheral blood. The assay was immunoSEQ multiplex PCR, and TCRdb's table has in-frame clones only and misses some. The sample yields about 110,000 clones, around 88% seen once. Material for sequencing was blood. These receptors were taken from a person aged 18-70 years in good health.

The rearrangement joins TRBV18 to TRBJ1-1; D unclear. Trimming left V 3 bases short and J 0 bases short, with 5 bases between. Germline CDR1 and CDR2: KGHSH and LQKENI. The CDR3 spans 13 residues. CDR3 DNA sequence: TGTGCCAGCTCACCGGGAGTGAACACTGAAGCTTTCTTT. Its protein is CASSPGVNTEAFF.

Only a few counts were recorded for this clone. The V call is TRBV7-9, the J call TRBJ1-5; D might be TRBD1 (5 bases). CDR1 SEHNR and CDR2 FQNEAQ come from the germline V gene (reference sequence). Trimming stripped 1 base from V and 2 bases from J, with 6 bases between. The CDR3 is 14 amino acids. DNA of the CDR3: TGTGCCAGCAGCTTAGGGGGGGGCAATCAGCCCCAGCATTTT. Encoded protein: CASSLGGGNQPQHF. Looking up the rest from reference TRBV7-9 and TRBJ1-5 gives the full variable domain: DTGVSQNPRHKITKRGQNVTFRCDPISEHNRLYWYRQTLGQGPEFLTYFQNEAQLEKSRLLSDRFSAERPKGSFSTLEIQRTEQGDSAMYLCASSLGGGNQPQHFGDGTRLSIL.

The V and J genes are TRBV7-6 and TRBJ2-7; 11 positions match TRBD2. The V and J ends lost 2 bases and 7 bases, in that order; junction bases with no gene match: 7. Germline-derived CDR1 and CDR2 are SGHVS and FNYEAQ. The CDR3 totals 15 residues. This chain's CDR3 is CASSLRPTSGGEQYF. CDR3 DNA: TGTGCCAGCAGCTTAAGGCCAACTAGCGGGGGAGAGCAGTACTTC.

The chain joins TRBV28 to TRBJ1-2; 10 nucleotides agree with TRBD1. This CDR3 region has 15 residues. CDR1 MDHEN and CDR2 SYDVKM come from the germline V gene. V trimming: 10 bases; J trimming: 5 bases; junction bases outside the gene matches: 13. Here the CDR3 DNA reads TGTGCCATCCCCTCCGGGACAGGGGCCGTTTATGGCTACACCTTC. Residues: CAIPSGTGAVYGYTF.

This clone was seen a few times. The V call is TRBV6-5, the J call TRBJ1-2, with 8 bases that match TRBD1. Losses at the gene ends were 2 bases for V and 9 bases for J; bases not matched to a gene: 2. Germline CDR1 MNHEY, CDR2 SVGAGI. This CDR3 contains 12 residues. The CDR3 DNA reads TGTGCCAGCAGTTACCGGGACAGGCGCTACACCTTC. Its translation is CASSYRDRRYTF.

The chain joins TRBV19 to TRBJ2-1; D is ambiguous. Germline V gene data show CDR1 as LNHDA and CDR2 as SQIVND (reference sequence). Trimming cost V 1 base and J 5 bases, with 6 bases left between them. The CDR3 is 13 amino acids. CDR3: CASSIGNNNEQFF. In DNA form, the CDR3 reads TGTGCCAGTAGTATAGGCAACAACAATGAGCAGTTCTTC.

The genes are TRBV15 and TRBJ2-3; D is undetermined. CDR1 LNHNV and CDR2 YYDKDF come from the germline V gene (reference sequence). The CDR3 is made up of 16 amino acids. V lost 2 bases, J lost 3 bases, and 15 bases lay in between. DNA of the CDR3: TGTGCCACCAGCAGAATACGAAAGACTTGGACAGATACGCAGTATTTT. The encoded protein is CATSRIRKTWTDTQYF. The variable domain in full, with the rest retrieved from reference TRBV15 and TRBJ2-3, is DAMVIQNPRYQVTQFGKPVTLSCSQTLNHNVMYWYQQKSSQAPKLLFHYYDKDFNNEADTPDNFQSRRPNTSFCFLDIRSPGLGDTAMYLCATSRIRKTWTDTQYFGPGTRLTVL.

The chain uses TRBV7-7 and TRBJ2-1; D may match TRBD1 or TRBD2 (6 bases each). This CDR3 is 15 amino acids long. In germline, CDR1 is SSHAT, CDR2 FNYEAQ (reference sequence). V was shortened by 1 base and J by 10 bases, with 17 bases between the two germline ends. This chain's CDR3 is CASSLVSGARSEQFF. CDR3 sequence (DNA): TGTGCCAGCAGCTTAGTGTCGGGGGCCAGGAGCGAGCAGTTCTTC.

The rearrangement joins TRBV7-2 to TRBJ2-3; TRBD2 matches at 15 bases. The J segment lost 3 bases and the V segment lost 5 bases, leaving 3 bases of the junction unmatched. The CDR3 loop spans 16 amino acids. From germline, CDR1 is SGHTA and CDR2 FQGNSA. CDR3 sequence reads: CASSPGLAGGTDTQYF. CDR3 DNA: TGTGCCAGCAGCCCCGGACTAGCGGGGGGGACAGATACGCAGTATTTT.

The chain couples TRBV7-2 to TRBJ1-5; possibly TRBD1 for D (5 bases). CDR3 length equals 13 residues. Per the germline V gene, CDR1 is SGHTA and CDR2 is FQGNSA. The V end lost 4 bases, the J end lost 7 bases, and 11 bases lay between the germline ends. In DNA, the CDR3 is TGTGCCAGCAGCTCCCGGGGGGGACAGCCCCAGCATTTT. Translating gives CASSSRGGQPQHF.

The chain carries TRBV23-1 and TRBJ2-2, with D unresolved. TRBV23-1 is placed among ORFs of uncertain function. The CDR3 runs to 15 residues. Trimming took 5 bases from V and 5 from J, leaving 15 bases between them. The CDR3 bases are TGCGCCAGCAGTAACCACCCGGGTGATACCGGGGAGCTGTTTTTT. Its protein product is CASSNHPGDTGELFF.

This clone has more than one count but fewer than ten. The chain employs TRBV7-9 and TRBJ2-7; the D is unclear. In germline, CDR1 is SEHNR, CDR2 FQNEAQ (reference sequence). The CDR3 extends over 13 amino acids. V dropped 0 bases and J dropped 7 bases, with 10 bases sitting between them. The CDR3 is CASSLADPREQYF. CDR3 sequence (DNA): TGTGCCAGCAGCTTAGCGGATCCTCGGGAGCAGTACTTC. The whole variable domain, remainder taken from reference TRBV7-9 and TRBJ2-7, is DTGVSQNPRHKITKRGQNVTFRCDPISEHNRLYWYRQTLGQGPEFLTYFQNEAQLEKSRLLSDRFSAERPKGSFSTLEIQRTEQGDSAMYLCASSLADPREQYFGPGTRLTVT.

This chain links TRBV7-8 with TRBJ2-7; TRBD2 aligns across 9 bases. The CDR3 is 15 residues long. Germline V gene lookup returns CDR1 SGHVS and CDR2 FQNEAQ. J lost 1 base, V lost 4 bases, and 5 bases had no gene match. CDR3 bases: TGTGCCAGCAGCTCCCAGCGGGGGGCATCCTACGAGCAGTACTTC. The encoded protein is CASSSQRGASYEQYF.

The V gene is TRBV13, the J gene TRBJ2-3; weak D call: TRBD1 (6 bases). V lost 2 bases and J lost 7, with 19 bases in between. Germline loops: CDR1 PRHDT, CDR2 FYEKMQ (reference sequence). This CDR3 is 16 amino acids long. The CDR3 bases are TGTGCCAGCAGCTTATCAGGGGCCGCGGCAGGAAATACGCAGTATTTT. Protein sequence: CASSLSGAAAGNTQYF.